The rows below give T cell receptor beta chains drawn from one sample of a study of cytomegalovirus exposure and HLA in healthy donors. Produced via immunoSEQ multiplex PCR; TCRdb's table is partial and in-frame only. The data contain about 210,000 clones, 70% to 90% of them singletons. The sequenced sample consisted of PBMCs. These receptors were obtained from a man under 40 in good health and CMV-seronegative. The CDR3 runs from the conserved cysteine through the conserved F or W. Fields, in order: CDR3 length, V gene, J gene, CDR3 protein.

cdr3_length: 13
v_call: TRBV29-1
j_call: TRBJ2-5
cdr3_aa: CSVQGAGGVTQYF

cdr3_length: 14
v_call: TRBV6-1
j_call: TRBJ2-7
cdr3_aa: CASSERGGLGEQYF

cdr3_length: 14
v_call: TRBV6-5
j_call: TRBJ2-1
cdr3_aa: CASSYSPTYNEQFF

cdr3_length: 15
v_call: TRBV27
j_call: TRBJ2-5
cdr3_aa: CASSSLTGPQETQYF

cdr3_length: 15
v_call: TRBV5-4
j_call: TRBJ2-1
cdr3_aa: CASSYERGGYNEQFF

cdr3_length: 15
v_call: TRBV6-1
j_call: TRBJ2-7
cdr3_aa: CASSGAHRETYEQYF

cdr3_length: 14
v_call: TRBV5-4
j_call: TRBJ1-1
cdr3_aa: CASSLYGGGTEAFF

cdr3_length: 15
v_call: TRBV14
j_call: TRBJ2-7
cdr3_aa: CASSQGTGVNYEQYF

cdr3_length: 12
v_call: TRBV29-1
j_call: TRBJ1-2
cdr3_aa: CSVALIGRLGTF

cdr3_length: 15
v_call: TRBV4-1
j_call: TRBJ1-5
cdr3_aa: CASSHGSGGNQPQHF

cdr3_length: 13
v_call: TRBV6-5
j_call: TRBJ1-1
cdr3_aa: CASGTALLTEAFF

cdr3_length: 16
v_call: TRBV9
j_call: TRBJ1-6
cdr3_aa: CASSVDGSSYNSPLHF

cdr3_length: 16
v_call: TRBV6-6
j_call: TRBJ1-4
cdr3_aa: CASSSPQGGTNEKLFF

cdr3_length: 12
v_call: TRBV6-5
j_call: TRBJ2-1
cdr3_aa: CATSPVYNEQFF

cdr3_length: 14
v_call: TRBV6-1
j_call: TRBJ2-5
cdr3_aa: CASSQTGELETQYF

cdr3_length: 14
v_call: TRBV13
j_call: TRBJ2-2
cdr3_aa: CASSPRQGYGELFF

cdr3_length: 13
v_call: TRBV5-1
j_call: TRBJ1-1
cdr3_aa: CASSLTENTEAFF

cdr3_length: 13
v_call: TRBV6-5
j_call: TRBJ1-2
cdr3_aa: CASSQTGGIGYTF

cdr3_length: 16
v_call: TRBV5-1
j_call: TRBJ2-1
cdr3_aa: CASSLGVAGGGNEQFF

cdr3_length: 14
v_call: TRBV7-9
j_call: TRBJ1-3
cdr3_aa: CASSPRRAGNTIYF

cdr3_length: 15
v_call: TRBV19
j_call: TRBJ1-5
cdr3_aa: CASTAGRGSNQPQHF

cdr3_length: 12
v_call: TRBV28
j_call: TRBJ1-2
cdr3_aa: CASSFSQGQRFF